The present entry profiles one T cell receptor beta chain with its context. This entry belongs to a study of blood T cell repertoires in COVID-19. In the study overall: Acute and convalescent COVID-19 specimens originated in the United States, Italy and Spain.

Participants were aged about 18 to 90 years, lived in 20 to 25 US areas, and enrolled virtually. Participants' reported clinical history set cohort assignment. This CDR3 contains 16 residues. After removal of 6 bases from V and 8 bases from J, the junction contained 16 bases not matched to a gene. CDR1 and CDR2 (germline): MRHNA, SNTAGT. Authors' processing steps: It was from reference gene primer amplification that nucleated cell counts were estimated. Method: immunoSEQ multiplex PCR; TCRdb's copy keeps in-frame clones and lacks some. That table is the source of V, J and clone size, and D and trimming were worked out from the DNA. The repertoire holds 300,000 or so clones, with around nine tenths as singletons.

Sample: PBMCs or T cells enriched from blood (not recorded which). This clonotype originated in a man in his sixties who had recovered from COVID-19. V and J are TRBV6-4 and TRBJ2-1, with TRBD1 matching over 7 bases. The CDR3 is CASSQRPGQILDEQFF. CDR3 DNA sequence: TGTGCCAGCAGCCAGAGACCGGGACAGATTTTAGATGAGCAGTTCTTC.